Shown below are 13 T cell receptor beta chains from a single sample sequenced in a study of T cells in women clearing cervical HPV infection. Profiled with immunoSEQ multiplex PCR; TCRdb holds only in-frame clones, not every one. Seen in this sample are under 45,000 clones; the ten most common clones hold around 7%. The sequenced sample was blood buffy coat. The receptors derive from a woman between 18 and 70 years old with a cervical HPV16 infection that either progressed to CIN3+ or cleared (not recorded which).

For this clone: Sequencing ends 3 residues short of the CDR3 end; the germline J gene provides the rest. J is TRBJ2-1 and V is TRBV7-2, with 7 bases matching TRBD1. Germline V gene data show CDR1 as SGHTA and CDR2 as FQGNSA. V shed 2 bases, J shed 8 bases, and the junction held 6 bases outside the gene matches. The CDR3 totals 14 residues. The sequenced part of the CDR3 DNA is TGTGCCAGCAGCTTAATGGGGACAGCCTATGAG. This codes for CASSLMGTAYE. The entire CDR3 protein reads CASSLMGTAYEQFF.

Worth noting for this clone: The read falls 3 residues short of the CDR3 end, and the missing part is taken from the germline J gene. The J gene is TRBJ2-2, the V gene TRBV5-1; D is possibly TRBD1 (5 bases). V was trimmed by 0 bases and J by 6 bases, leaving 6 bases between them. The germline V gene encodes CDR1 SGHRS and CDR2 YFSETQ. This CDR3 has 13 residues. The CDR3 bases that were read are TGCGCCAGCAGCTTGGGGGGCTCCGGGGAG. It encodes CASSLGGSGE. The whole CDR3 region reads CASSLGGSGELFF.

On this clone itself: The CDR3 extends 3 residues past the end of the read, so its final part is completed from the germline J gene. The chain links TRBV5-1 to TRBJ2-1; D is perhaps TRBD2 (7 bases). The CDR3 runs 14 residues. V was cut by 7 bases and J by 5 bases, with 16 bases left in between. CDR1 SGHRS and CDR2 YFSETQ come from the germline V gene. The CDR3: CASRKGGADNEQFF. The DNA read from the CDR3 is TGCGCCAGCCGAAAAGGGGGGGCCGACAATGAG. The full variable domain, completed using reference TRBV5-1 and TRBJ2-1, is KAGVTQTPRYLIKTRGQQVTLSCSPISGHRSVSWYQQTPGQGLQFLFEYFSETQRNKGNFPGRFSGRQFSNSRSEMNVSTLELGDSALYLCASRKGGADNEQFFGPGTRLTVL.

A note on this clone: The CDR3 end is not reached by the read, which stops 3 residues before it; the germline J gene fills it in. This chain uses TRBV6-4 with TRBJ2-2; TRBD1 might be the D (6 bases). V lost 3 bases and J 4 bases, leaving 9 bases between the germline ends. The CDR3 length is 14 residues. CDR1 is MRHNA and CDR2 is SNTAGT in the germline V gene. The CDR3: CASSETGSTGELFF. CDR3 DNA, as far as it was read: TGTGCCAGCAGTGAAACAGGGAGCACCGGGGAG.

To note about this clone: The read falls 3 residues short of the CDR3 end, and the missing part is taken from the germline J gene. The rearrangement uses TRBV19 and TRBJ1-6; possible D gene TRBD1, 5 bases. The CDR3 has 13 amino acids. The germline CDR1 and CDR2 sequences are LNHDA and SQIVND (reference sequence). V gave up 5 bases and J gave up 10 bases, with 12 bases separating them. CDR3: CASSSLQDSPLHF. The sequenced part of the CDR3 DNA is TGTGCCAGTAGTTCCTTACAGGACTCACCC. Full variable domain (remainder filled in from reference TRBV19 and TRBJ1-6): DGGITQSPKYLFRKEGQNVTLSCEQNLNHDAMYWYRQDPGQGLRLIYYSQIVNDFQKGDIAEGYSVSREKKESFPLTVTSAQKNPTAFYLCASSSLQDSPLHFGNGTRLTVT.

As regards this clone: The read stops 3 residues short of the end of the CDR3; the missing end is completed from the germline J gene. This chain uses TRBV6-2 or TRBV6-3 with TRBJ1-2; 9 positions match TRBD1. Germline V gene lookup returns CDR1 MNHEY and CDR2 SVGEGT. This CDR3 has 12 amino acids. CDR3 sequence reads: CASSRQGGDYTF. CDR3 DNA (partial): TGTGCCAGCAGTCGACAGGGGGGTGAC.

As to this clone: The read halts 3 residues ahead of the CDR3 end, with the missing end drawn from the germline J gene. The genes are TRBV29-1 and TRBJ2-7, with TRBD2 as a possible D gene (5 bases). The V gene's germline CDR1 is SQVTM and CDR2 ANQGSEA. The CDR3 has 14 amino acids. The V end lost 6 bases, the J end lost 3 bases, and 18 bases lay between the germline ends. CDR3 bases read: TGCAGCGTGGGGAGTCGGGGATTCAACTACGAG. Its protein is CSVGSRGFNYE. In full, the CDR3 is CSVGSRGFNYEQYF.

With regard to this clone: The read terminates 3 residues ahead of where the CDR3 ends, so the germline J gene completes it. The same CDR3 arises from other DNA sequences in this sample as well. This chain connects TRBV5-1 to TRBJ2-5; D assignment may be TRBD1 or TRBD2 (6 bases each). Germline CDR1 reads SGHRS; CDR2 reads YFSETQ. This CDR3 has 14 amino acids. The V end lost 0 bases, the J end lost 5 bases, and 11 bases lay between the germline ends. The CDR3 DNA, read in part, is TGCGCCAGCAGCTTGGGACAGGAGGGGGAGACC. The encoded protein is CASSLGQEGET. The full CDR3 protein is CASSLGQEGETQYF.

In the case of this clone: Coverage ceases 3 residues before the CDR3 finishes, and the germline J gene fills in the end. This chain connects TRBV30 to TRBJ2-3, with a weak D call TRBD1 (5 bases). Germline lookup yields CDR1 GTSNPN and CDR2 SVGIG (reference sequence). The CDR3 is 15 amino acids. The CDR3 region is CAWSPYDSPYQPQYF. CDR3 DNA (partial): TGTGCCTGGAGTCCGTACGACAGTCCGTATCAGCCG.

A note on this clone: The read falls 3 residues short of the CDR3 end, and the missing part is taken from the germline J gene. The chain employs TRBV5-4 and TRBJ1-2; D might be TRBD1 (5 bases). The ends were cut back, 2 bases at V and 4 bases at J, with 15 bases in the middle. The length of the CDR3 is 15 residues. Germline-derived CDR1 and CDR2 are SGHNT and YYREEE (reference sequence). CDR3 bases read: TGTGCCAGCAGCTTCAATCAGGGATGGGCCTATGGC. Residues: CASSFNQGWAYG. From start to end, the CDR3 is CASSFNQGWAYGYTF.

The CDR3 is CASSIGANYEQYF. The covered CDR3 bases are TGTGCCAGCAGTATAGGGGCTAACTACGAG. The chain is built from TRBV6-4 and TRBJ2-7, with D perhaps matching TRBD1 (5 bases). Coverage ceases 3 residues before the CDR3 finishes, and the germline J gene fills in the end. The CDR3 is 13 amino acids. Looked up from germline, CDR1 is MRHNA and CDR2 is SNTAGT. Trimming took off 5 bases at V and 3 bases at J, with 11 bases between the two ends.

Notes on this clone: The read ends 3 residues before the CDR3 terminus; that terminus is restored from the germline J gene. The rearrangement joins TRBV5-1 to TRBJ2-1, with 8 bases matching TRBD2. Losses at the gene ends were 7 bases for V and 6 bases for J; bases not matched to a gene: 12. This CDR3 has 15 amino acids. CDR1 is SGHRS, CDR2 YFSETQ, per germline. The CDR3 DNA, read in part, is TGCGCCAGCGGAGCCCTGACTAGCGCAGGCAATGAG. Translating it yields CASGALTSAGNE. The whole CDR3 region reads CASGALTSAGNEQFF.

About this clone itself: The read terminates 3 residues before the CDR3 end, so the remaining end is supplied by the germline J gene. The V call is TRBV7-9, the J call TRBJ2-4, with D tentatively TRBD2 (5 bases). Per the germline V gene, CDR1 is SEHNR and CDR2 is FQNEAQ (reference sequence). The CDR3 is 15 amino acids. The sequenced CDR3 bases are TGTGCCAGCAGCAGCTTGGACTTTACTACCCATGGT. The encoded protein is CASSSLDFTTHG. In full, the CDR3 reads CASSSLDFTTHGQYF.